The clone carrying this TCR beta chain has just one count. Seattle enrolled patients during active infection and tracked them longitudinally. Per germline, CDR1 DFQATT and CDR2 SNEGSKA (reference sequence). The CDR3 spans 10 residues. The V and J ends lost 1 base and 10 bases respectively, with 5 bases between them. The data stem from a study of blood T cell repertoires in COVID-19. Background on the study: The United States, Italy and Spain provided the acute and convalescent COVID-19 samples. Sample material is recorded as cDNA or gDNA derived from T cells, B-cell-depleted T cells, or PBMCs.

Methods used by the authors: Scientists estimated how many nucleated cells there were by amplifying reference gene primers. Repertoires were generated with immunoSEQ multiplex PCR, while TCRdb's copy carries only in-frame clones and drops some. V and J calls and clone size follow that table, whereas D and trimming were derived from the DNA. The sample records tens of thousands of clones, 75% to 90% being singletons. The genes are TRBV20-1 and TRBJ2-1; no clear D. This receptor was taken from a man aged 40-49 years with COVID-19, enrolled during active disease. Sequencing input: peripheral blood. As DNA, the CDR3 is TGCAGTGCTAGAGGGGCGGAGCAGTTCTTC. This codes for CSARGAEQFF.